The present TCR beta chain was sequenced within a study of regulatory T cells in long-lasting Graves disease. Study observations and caveats: The number of shared public clonotypes was higher in persistent patients (2,741) than new patients (966). Rather than thyroid tissue, only peripheral blood underwent study. TRBV28 was favored in persistent disease, as were TRBJ1-2 and TRBJ2-5.

Building the TCR beta libraries relied on iRepertoire HTBI primers, and CDR3 regions underwent Arm-PCR. TCRdb re-called the multiplex PCR reads with MiXCR, one entry per CDR3 protein. The profile covers under 350,000 distinct CDR3 sequences, with more than 20% appearing a single time and around three fifths taken by the ten largest. The time point denotes: persistent/refractory GD, antithyroid drugs over 5 years with positive TRAb. PBMC RNA was the source of the TCR library. V was trimmed by 1 base and J by 3 bases, leaving 9 bases between them. Per germline, CDR1 DFQATT and CDR2 SNEGSKA (reference sequence). CDR3 length equals 13 residues. This clonotype was counted a few times. Its matching antigen is unknown. A much bigger clone sits one base away, suggesting this may be a read error.

The gene calls are TRBV20-1 and TRBJ1-2; D is undetermined. Material: peripheral blood mononuclear cells (PBMCs), obtained when the disease was refractory, from a patient treated with antithyroid drugs. The TCR comes from a female donor with Graves disease. The CDR3 DNA sequence: TGCAGTGCTAGAGGAGGAATTGACTATGGCTACACCTTC. Protein: CSARGGIDYGYTF.